Included here is one T cell receptor (beta chain) sequence, with context. Its antigen remains unidentified. In TCRdb, the 5' RACE reads were re-called with MiXCR into one record per CDR3 protein. The data hold about 64,000 distinct CDR3 sequences, with around a fifth observed a single time. Broader study findings: Whole repertoires were not studied in the larger cohort, only one V-J beta rearrangement.

Germline trimming cut 6 bases from V and 5 bases from J; bases unmatched to any gene: 7. The CDR3 extends over 14 amino acids. Germline assignment: CDR1 SNHLY and CDR2 FYNNEI. Sequenced: memory CD4+ T cells sorted from a lymph node. Subset in this sample: memory CD4+ T cells, CD4+CD45RO+CD25-. V and J are TRBV2 and TRBJ2-7, with 10 bases identical to TRBD2. The sequence was collected from a female donor with breast cancer. The CDR3 coding sequence is TGTGCCAGCAGGTCCGGGACTAGCGTCCACGAGCAGTACTTC. Its protein is CASRSGTSVHEQYF.